This T cell receptor (beta chain) was sequenced during a study of vaccination and CD4 T cells after COVID-19. J gave up 6 bases and V 7 bases, and 5 bases lay outside the gene matches. This CDR3 has 14 residues. Germline CDR1 SQVTM, CDR2 ANQGSEA. Indicated treatment: approximately nine-day PBMC culture with coronavirus spike peptide pools or control peptides (ViraFEST assay). Two million PBMCs per well were cultured with roughly 9.6 IU/ml IL-2 and 7.5 to 10 ug/ml peptide pools. An Oncomine TCR Beta short-read assay was used to sequence the DNA from cultured CD4+ T cells. Via MiXCR, TCRdb re-called the PCR reads, giving one row per CDR3 protein. The table has roughly 12,000 distinct CDR3 sequences, 60% to 80% seen once; the top ten hold approximately 10%. A note on this clonotype: Its antigen is not identified.

Material: CD4+ T cells from blood, cultured in vitro. The source of this sequence is a human donor who had recovered from COVID-19. The V gene is TRBV29-1, the J gene TRBJ2-1; TRBD2 agrees at 14 bases. The CDR3 bases are TGCAGCGGCCGAGGGACTAGCGGGAGCAATGAGCAGTTCTTC. It codes for CSGRGTSGSNEQFF.